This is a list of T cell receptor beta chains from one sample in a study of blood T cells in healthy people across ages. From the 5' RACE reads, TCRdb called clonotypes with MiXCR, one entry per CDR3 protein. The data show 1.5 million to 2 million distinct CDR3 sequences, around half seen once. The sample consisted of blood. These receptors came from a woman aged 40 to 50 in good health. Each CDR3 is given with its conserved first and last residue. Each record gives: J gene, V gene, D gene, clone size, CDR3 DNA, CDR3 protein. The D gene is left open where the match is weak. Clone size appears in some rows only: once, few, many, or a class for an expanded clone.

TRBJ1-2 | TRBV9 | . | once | TGTGCCAGCAGCGTAGAAGGTAGGGAGTACTATGGCTACACCTTC | CASSVEGREYYGYTF
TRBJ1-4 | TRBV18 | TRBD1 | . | TGTGCCAGCTCACCACCCCGGGACAGGGGGGAAAAACTGTTTTTT | CASSPPRDRGEKLFF
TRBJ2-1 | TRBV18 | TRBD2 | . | TGTGCCAGCCAACCCTTAGCGGGGGGGCGTTACAATGAGCAGTTCTTC | CASQPLAGGRYNEQFF
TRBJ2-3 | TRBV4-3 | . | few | TGCGCCAGCAGCCAAGACCTTGTGGGGGTTAAAGATACGCAGTATTTT | CASSQDLVGVKDTQYF
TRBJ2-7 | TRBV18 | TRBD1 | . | TGTGCCAGCTCACCACCGTTGGGACAGGGCTCCTACGAGCAGTACTTC | CASSPPLGQGSYEQYF
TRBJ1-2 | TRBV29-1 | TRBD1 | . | TGCAGCGTTGAGTGGACAGGGCGGTATGGCTACACCTTC | CSVEWTGRYGYTF
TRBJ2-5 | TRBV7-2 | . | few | TGTGCCAGCAGCTTTAGACACAGTGCTGAGACCCAGTACTTC | CASSFRHSAETQYF
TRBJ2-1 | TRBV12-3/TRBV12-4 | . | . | TGTGCCAGCAGTTCAACCCGGGACCCCTACAATGAGCAGTTCTTC | CASSSTRDPYNEQFF
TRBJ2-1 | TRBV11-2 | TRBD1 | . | TGTGCCAGCAGCTTAATACAGGGGGCAGACAATGAGCAGTTCTTC | CASSLIQGADNEQFF
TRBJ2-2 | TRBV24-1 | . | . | TGTGCCACCAGTGATTTGAGAGGGACGAACGGGGAGCTGTTTTTT | CATSDLRGTNGELFF
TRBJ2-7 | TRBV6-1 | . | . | TGTGCCAGCAGTGAAGCGCTTGCTCTAAGGAGCTCCTACGAGCAGTACTTC | CASSEALALRSSYEQYF
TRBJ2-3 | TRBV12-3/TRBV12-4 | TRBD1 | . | TGTGCCAGCGCCGACAGGGCCTACACAGATACGCAGTATTTT | CASADRAYTDTQYF
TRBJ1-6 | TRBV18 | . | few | TGTGCCAGCTCTCGGGACGCCGACAATTCACCCCTCCACTTT | CASSRDADNSPLHF
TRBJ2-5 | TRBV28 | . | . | TGTGCCAGCAGTCCCATGACTACCGCCCTCCAAGAGACCCAGTACTTC | CASSPMTTALQETQYF
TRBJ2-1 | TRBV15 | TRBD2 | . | TGTGCCACCAGCAGCGGGACTAGCGGGGGGGGGCAGTTCTTC | CATSSGTSGGGQFF
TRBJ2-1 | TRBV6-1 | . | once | TGTGCCAGCAGTGCAAGGGGCCGCTCAGATAATGAGCAGTTCTTC | CASSARGRSDNEQFF
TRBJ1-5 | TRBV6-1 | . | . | TGTGCCACCCAGTGGCGTGGCAATCAGCCCCAGCATTTT | CATQWRGNQPQHF
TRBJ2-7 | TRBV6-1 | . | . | TGTGCCAGCAGTGAAGCGGGACTTCACTACGAGCAGTACTTC | CASSEAGLHYEQYF
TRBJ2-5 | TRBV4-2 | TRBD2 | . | TGTGCCAGCAGCCAAGGACTAGCGTGGTCTGCCGAAGAGACCCAGTACTTC | CASSQGLAWSAEETQYF
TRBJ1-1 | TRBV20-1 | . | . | TGCAGTCTCGGACAGCGAACCTTGAACACTGAAGCTTTCTTT | CSLGQRTLNTEAFF
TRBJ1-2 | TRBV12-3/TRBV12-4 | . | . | TGTGCCAGCAGTTCACAAACAGGGAATGGCGGCTACACCTTC | CASSSQTGNGGYTF
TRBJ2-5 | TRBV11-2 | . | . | TGTGCCAGCCTCGGGGGCATTGGGGAGACCCAGTACTTC | CASLGGIGETQYF
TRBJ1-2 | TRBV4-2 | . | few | TGTGCCAGCAGGGGAGAGAACTATGGCTACACCTTC | CASRGENYGYTF
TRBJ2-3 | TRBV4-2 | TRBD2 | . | TGTGCCAGCAGCCATAGCGGGGGCCACACAGATACGCAGTATTTT | CASSHSGGHTDTQYF
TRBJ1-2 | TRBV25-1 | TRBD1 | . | TGTGCCAGCAGTCCTCAGGGTGGACAGGGTAGATATGGCTACACCTTC | CASSPQGGQGRYGYTF
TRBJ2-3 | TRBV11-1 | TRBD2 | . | TGTGCCAGCAGCTTAGGGTCGGGACTAGCGACCACAGATACGCAGTATTTT | CASSLGSGLATTDTQYF
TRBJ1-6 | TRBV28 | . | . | TGTGCCAGCAGGGGAAGGGAAGCCTATAATTCACCCCTCCACTTT | CASRGREAYNSPLHF
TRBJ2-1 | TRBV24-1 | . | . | TGTGCCACCAGTGACCGCGGGGGCCCCTACAATGAGCAGTTCTTC | CATSDRGGPYNEQFF
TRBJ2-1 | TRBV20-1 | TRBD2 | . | TGCAGTGCTTTTTCGACGCGGGGGGATTCTGAGCAGTTCTTC | CSAFSTRGDSEQFF
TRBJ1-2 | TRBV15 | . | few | TGTGCCACCAGCAGAGATGGGGTTATGTACTATGGCTACACCTTC | CATSRDGVMYYGYTF
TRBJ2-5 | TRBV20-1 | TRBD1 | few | TGCAGTGCTAGAGAATATGGGACAGGGGTTTTTGAGACCCAGTACTTC | CSAREYGTGVFETQYF
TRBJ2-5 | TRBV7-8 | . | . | TGTGCCAGCAGCTTAGGCCTCGGGGCCGTAGAGACCCAGTACTTC | CASSLGLGAVETQYF
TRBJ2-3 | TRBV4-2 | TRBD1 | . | TGTGCCAGCAGCCAAACCCAGGACAGGCACACAGATACGCAGTATTTT | CASSQTQDRHTDTQYF
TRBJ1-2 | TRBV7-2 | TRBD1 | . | TGTGCCAGCGGGACAGTCGTCTATGGCTACACCTTC | CASGTVVYGYTF
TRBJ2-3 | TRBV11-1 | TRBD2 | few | TGTGCCAGCAGCTTACGCGGGGGGAAGACAGATACGCAGTATTTT | CASSLRGGKTDTQYF
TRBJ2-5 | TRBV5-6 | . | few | TGTGCCAGCAGCTTCAGCTATGCGGCGAAAGGAGGAGAGACCCAGTACTTC | CASSFSYAAKGGETQYF
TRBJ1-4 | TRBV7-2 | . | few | TGTGCCAGCAGCTTTATGGGAAGTAATGAAAAACTGTTTTTT | CASSFMGSNEKLFF
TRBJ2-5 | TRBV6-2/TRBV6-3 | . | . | TGTGCCACCGGTCGTCCAGGGAGGATGGAGACCCAGTACTTC | CATGRPGRMETQYF
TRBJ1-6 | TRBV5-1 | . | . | TGCGCCAGCAGCTTGGAACCCCAGCCTGAAAATTCACCCCTCCACTTT | CASSLEPQPENSPLHF
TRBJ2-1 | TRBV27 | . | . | TGTGCCAACAGTGACAGAGCAGCCTACAATGAGCAGTTCTTC | CANSDRAAYNEQFF
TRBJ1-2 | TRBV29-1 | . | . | TGCAGCGTTGTGATGGGGGAAGACGATGGCTACACCTTC | CSVVMGEDDGYTF
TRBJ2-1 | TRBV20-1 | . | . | TGCAGTGGCATTACCTACAATGAGCAGTTCTTC | CSGITYNEQFF
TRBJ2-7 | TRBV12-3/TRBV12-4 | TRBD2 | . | TGTGCCAGCGGCTTCGCGGGGGGGCTCTATGAGCAGTACTTC | CASGFAGGLYEQYF
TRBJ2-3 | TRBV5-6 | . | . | TGTGCCAGCCTCTTCGGGGGTGTAGATACGCAGTATTTT | CASLFGGVDTQYF
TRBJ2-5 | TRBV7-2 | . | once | TGTGCCAGCAGCTTGCCTAACCTAAGGGGAGAGACCCAGTACTTC | CASSLPNLRGETQYF
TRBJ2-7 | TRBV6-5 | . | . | TGTGCCAGCAGTTACGCTTGGGGATTAGCCTACGAGCAGTACTTC | CASSYAWGLAYEQYF